This T cell receptor beta chain was captured by sequencing in a study of T cell changes during pregnancy in multiple sclerosis. Germline V gene data show CDR1 as SNHLY and CDR2 as FYNNEI. J lost 4 bases, V lost 4 bases, and 18 bases had no gene match. The CDR3 contains 19 residues. Method: immunoSEQ multiplex PCR; TCRdb's copy keeps in-frame clones and lacks some. Here the sample spans about 73,000 clones, about 90% being singletons. The input for sequencing was peripheral blood, taken after pregnancy. The chain has TRBV2 and TRBJ2-5, with 10 bases matching TRBD2. The TCR was taken from a female donor in good health, enrolled as a control in a pregnancy study. In DNA form, the CDR3 reads TGTGCCAGCAGTGGGACAGATCCAGCGGGAGGGATGGAAAGAGAGACCCAGTACTTC. Amino acid sequence: CASSGTDPAGGMERETQYF.